This TCR beta chain was obtained from a study of blood T cell repertoires in COVID-19. Study overall: Sources were T cells, B-cell-depleted T cells, or PBMCs; the material itself was cDNA or gDNA.

Produced via immunoSEQ multiplex PCR; TCRdb's table is partial and in-frame only. The sample has about 200,000 clones, more than 70% seen once. CDR1 is LNHDA, CDR2 SQIVND, per germline (reference sequence). V dropped 10 bases and J dropped 2 bases, with 9 bases sitting between them. The CDR3 has 11 residues. This clonotype originated in a man aged 40-55 years with active or convalescent COVID-19. The rearrangement joins TRBV19 to TRBJ2-7; TRBD1 might be the D (6 bases). The sequenced sample consisted of peripheral blood. The CDR3 DNA is TGTGCCACTGGGGACACCTACGAGCAGTACTTC. Residues: CATGDTYEQYF.